This T cell receptor beta chain was captured in a study of long-term antiretroviral therapy in people with HIV. Study background: The 2015 recommendation for immediate ART came about a decade after the earliest samples.

Germline CDR1 LNHDA, CDR2 SQIVND (reference sequence). The CDR3 is 16 residues long. V was clipped by 3 bases and J by 1 base; unmatched bases: 6. Study-level points and caveats: Data on ART adherence, viral resistance or therapy changes were unavailable. The study collected blood between about 2004 and 2017, possibly under older ART regimens.

Regarding this clone: Its antigen is undetermined.

Sequencing used immunoSEQ v3.0 at survey level. The assay was immunoSEQ multiplex PCR, and TCRdb's table has in-frame clones only and misses some. The sample has roughly 25,000 clones, about four fifths seen once. The chain carries TRBV19 and TRBJ1-5; TRBD1 agrees at 7 bases. This clonotype was obtained from a woman aged 25 to 39 with HIV. The specimen was unsorted PBMCs, collected 1.1 years before starting antiretroviral therapy. CDR3 DNA sequence: TGTGCCAGTAGTATGTTTTCGGACAGGAGCAATCAGCCCCAGCATTTT. Encoded protein: CASSMFSDRSNQPQHF.